The 22 T cell receptor beta chains listed next were all sequenced from one sample in a study of T cell repertoires in cytomegalovirus infection. The antigens for these receptors are not known. TCRdb recomputed calls from the reads with MiXCR, one row per CDR3 protein. The sample records some 940,000 distinct CDR3 sequences, around 32% being singletons. The sequencing used cultured CD8+ T cells from PBMCs, collected from culture after CMV antigen stimulation. These receptors all stem from a human donor in good health (CMV status not recorded). Some clones in this sample may be carry-over from other donors' samples.

The rearrangement joins TRBV6-5 to TRBJ2-1; TRBD1 is a possible D gene (6 bases). The CDR3 covers 15 residues. Germline V gives CDR1 MNHEY, CDR2 SVGAGI. V was trimmed by 2 bases and J by 6 bases, leaving 14 bases between them. The CDR3: CASSYGLTGSNEQFF. The CDR3, as DNA: TGTGCCAGCAGTTACGGCTTAACAGGGTCCAATGAGCAGTTCTTC.

This chain links TRBV7-8 with TRBJ2-1; D is unresolved. The CDR3 is 15 amino acids. Trimming stripped 1 base from V and 4 bases from J, with 11 bases between. From germline, CDR1 is SGHVS and CDR2 FQNEAQ. The CDR3: CASSLGRADYNEQFF. The CDR3 bases are TGTGCCAGCAGCTTAGGTAGGGCCGATTACAATGAGCAGTTCTTC. Using reference TRBV7-8 and TRBJ2-1 for the parts outside the CDR3, the full variable domain is GAGVSQSPRYKVAKRGQDVALRCDPISGHVSLFWYQQALGQGPEFLTYFQNEAQLDKSGLPSDRFFAERPEGSVSTLKIQRTQQEDSAVYLCASSLGRADYNEQFFGPGTRLTVL.

This clonotype was counted between two and nine times. The chain combines TRBV5-5 with TRBJ2-5; 12 nucleotides align to TRBD2. The CDR3 extends over 18 amino acids. Unmatched junction bases numbered 8, after V lost 0 bases and J lost 2 bases. Germline values: CDR1 SGHKS, CDR2 YYEKEE (reference sequence). The CDR3 sequence: CASSLGGGLAGLQETQYF. CDR3 DNA: TGTGCCAGCAGCTTGGGGGGCGGACTAGCGGGGCTTCAAGAGACCCAGTACTTC.

This clonotype appeared many times. The chain links TRBV7-9 to TRBJ2-1; 8 bases are a match to TRBD1. Trimming at V came to 5 bases and at J to 10 bases, leaving 13 bases not matched to a gene. This CDR3 spans 15 amino acids. Germline CDR1 and CDR2: SEHNR and FQNEAQ (reference sequence). In DNA form, the CDR3 reads TGTGCCAGCAGCCCAGACAGGGGCGTAAGGAGGGAGCAGTTCTTC. Encoded protein: CASSPDRGVRREQFF.

The chain recombines TRBV6-8 with TRBJ1-2, with 7 bases identical to TRBD1. Germline CDR1 reads MNHGY; CDR2 reads SAAAGT. The CDR3 has 15 amino acids. With 2 bases clipped from V and 6 bases from J, the junction kept 9 bases outside the gene matches. This chain's CDR3 is CASSYGARGTDGYTF. The CDR3 coding sequence is TGTGCCAGCAGTTACGGGGCCAGGGGGACGGATGGCTACACCTTC.

This clonotype was detected a few times. This chain connects TRBV7-9 to TRBJ1-2; TRBD1 might be the D (5 bases). Germline V gene lookup returns CDR1 SEHNR and CDR2 FQNEAQ (reference sequence). The V gene lost 4 bases and the J gene lost 11 bases, with 17 bases spanning the gap. There are 13 residues in the CDR3. CDR3 sequence reads: CASSSGGRPEYTF. The CDR3 DNA reads as TGTGCCAGCAGCTCGGGGGGACGCCCAGAGTACACCTTC.

The chain carries TRBV5-6 and TRBJ1-1, with 7 bases identical to TRBD1. Germline V lookup: CDR1 SGHDT, CDR2 YYEEEE. The CDR3 runs 15 residues. The junction had 6 bases not matched to a gene; V was cut back by 4 bases and J by 0 bases. The CDR3 region is CASSGKGQMNTEAFF. The CDR3 DNA reads TGTGCCAGCAGCGGTAAGGGACAGATGAACACTGAAGCTTTCTTT.

This clonotype appeared many times. The rearrangement uses TRBV7-2 and TRBJ2-3; TRBD2 agrees at 12 bases. The CDR3 runs to 16 residues. Germline trimming cut 4 bases from V and 2 bases from J; bases unmatched to any gene: 4. The germline gives CDR1 SGHTA, CDR2 FQGNSA. CDR3 sequence (DNA): TGTGCCAGCAGCTCCGCTAGCGGGGGGGCCACAGATACGCAGTATTTT. The encoded protein is CASSSASGGATDTQYF.

The count of this clonotype is one. Its ends do not fully match the called genes, so a read error is possible. DNA of the CDR3: TGTGCCAGCAGCCAAGAATCGACTGGGGTAGCTACTGAAGCTTTCTTT. It codes for CASSQESTGVATEAFF. The chain is built from TRBV4-1 and TRBJ1-1, with D uncertain. The CDR3 has 16 amino acids. CDR1 and CDR2 (germline): MGHRA, YSYEKL.

This chain joins TRBV5-4 and TRBJ2-2; tentative D call: TRBD1 (6 bases). V was trimmed by 3 bases and J by 9 bases, leaving 9 bases between them. CDR1 is SGHNT and CDR2 is YYREEE in the germline V gene (reference sequence). CDR3 length equals 12 residues. DNA of the CDR3: TGTGCCAGCAGCTGGGACAACCGGGAGCTGTTTTTT. The encoded protein is CASSWDNRELFF.

The V and J genes are TRBV11-2 and TRBJ2-7; the D gene is possibly TRBD2 (5 bases). This CDR3 contains 13 residues. Germline CDR1 reads SGHAT; CDR2 reads FQNNGV. V was shortened by 4 bases and J by 2 bases, with 9 bases between the two germline ends. CDR3 sequence (DNA): TGTGCCAGCAGCTGGGGAGTAGCCTACGAGCAGTACGTC. Protein: CASSWGVAYEQYV.

This clonotype was seen a handful of times. This sequence joins TRBV7-6 and TRBJ2-7, with no clear D. V was cut by 4 bases and J by 0 bases, with 10 bases left in between. The CDR3 has 14 residues. Germline V CDR1 and CDR2: SGHVS, FNYEAQ. In DNA form, the CDR3 reads TGTGCCAGCAGCTCAGGTGTAACCTCCTACGAGCAGTACTTC. Protein sequence: CASSSGVTSYEQYF.

The chain recombines TRBV12-3 or TRBV12-4 with TRBJ2-1; TRBD2 is a possible D gene (5 bases). V was clipped by 3 bases and J by 0 bases, with 12 bases between them. This CDR3 has 16 amino acids. The DNA for the CDR3 is TGTGCCAGCAGTTTGTTTGGAACTAGCTCCTACAATGAGCAGTTCTTC. Amino acids: CASSLFGTSSYNEQFF.

The rearrangement joins TRBV6-6 to TRBJ2-5; TRBD2 might be the D (6 bases). The germline V gene has CDR1 MNHNY and CDR2 SVGAGI (reference sequence). This CDR3 spans 18 amino acids. V gave up 2 bases and J gave up 2 bases, with 21 bases separating them. The CDR3 region is CASSYTIGGGGGQETQYF. The CDR3 coding sequence is TGTGCCAGCAGTTACACGATAGGTGGCGGAGGAGGGCAAGAGACCCAGTACTTC.

This clonotype was seen repeatedly, ten times or more. This chain joins TRBV7-9 and TRBJ1-1, with a possible D match to TRBD1 (6 bases). The V and J ends lost 7 bases and 6 bases respectively, with 15 bases between them. The CDR3 length is 13 residues. The germline gives CDR1 SEHNR, CDR2 FQNEAQ (reference sequence). The CDR3 DNA reads as TGTGCCAGCACGGGGGCGGGGGAAGCTGAAGCTTTCTTT. Protein sequence: CASTGAGEAEAFF.

The rearrangement links TRBV12-3 or TRBV12-4 to TRBJ1-3; tentative D call: TRBD1 (5 bases). CDR3 length equals 17 residues. Trimming took 3 bases from V and 4 from J, leaving 19 bases between them. The CDR3 reads CASSFRDVNSRGNTIYF. The CDR3 nucleotides are TGTGCCAGCAGTTTTCGGGACGTAAACTCGCGCGGAAACACCATATATTTT.

The chain joins TRBV27 to TRBJ2-7; the D gene is possibly TRBD2 (6 bases). The CDR3 is made up of 16 amino acids. In germline, CDR1 is MNHEY, CDR2 SMNVEV (reference sequence). V was clipped by 4 bases and J by 3 bases, with 19 bases between them. The CDR3 region has the DNA TGTGCCAGCAGTTCATTGGGGGACTGGAGGCACTACGAGCAGTACTTC. It encodes CASSSLGDWRHYEQYF.

This clonotype was detected once. The chain is built from TRBV6-6 and TRBJ2-2; unclear D gene. There are 13 residues in the CDR3. V dropped 2 bases and J dropped 7 bases, with 8 bases sitting between them. CDR1 and CDR2 (germline): MNHNY, SVGAGI (reference sequence). The CDR3 reads CASSYVWSGELFF. The CDR3 DNA reads TGTGCCAGCAGTTACGTTTGGAGCGGGGAGCTGTTTTTT.

This clonotype was detected only a few times. The CDR3 reads CASSDRGQRNNEQFF. The CDR3 region has the DNA TGTGCCAGCAGTGACAGGGGGCAACGGAACAATGAGCAGTTCTTC. The V and J genes are TRBV6-5 and TRBJ2-1, with 10 bases fitting TRBD1. This CDR3 comprises 15 residues. Germline loops: CDR1 MNHEY, CDR2 SVGAGI. V shed 5 bases and J 5 bases; nucleotides not matched to a gene: 6.

This clonotype occurred a few times. The rearrangement links TRBV19 to TRBJ2-3; D gene ambiguous. Trimming removed 3 bases from V and 2 bases from J, with 6 bases in between. This CDR3 has 13 amino acids. Germline V gene lookup returns CDR1 LNHDA and CDR2 SQIVND (reference sequence). The CDR3 spells CASSMGTTDTQYF. The CDR3 DNA reads as TGTGCCAGTAGTATGGGCACCACAGATACGCAGTATTTT.

The V gene is TRBV6-1, the J gene TRBJ2-7; D unclear. The germline V gene encodes CDR1 MNHNS and CDR2 SASEGT. This CDR3 region has 13 residues. The V and J ends lost 0 bases and 4 bases respectively, with 7 bases between them. In DNA form, the CDR3 reads TGTGCCAGCAGTGAAGCTACCGTTTACGAGCAGTACTTC. Translation gives CASSEATVYEQYF.

V is TRBV6-5 and J is TRBJ1-2, with D perhaps matching TRBD1 (5 bases). Per germline, CDR1 MNHEY and CDR2 SVGAGI. CDR3 length: 14 residues. Trimming stripped 7 bases from V and 2 bases from J, with 14 bases between. This CDR3 is CASTLGWGNYGYTF. DNA of the CDR3: TGTGCCAGCACCTTAGGGTGGGGGAACTATGGCTACACCTTC.